The next 19 T cell receptor beta chains were all read from a single sample in a study of CD8 T cells in ankylosing spondylitis. Study findings and constraints: Blood of patients with ankylosing spondylitis appeared to be characterized by a TCR beta motif of several highly homologous variants.

What these receptors recognize is not known. In TCRdb, the 5' RACE reads were re-called with MiXCR into one record per CDR3 protein. This sample yields 450,000 to 550,000 distinct CDR3 sequences, of which approximately 5% are seen a single time; around 3.5% belongs to the top ten. Sequencing was performed on blood, either unsorted or a sorted T cell fraction (not recorded which). Every receptor here comes from a male donor with ankylosing spondylitis.

This clonotype was seen ten or more times. This chain uses TRBV24-1 with TRBJ1-2, with 9 bases matching TRBD1. Germline V gene sequence: CDR1 KGHDR, CDR2 SFDVKD. The trim removed 6 bases at V and 10 bases at J, leaving 8 bases unmatched. This CDR3 region has 13 residues. This CDR3 is CATSPGQGLFYTF. CDR3 nucleotide sequence: TGTGCCACCAGTCCGGGACAGGGCCTCTTCTACACCTTC.

This clonotype was seen repeatedly, ten times or more. The rearrangement uses TRBV29-1 and TRBJ1-4, with TRBD1 matching over 8 bases. Germline CDR1 and CDR2: SQVTM and ANQGSEA. The CDR3 spans 13 residues. V gave up 5 bases and J gave up 6 bases; unmatched junction bases: 5. CDR3 sequence (DNA): TGCAGCGTTAGGACAGGGTACGATGAAAAACTGTTTTTT. Its translation: CSVRTGYDEKLFF.

This clonotype appeared many times. The J gene is TRBJ1-2, the V gene TRBV29-1; no firm D call. Between the trimmed V and J ends, which lost 1 base and 5 bases, there was a span of 11 bases. The CDR3 extends over 13 amino acids. Germline CDR1 is SQVTM and CDR2 is ANQGSEA. The CDR3 DNA reads as TGCAGCGTTGAAGTCCCTGGAGGGTATGGCTACACCTTC. Translating gives CSVEVPGGYGYTF.

This clonotype was seen a few times. This chain's CDR3 is CASSQDGGALEAFF. CDR3 bases: TGTGCCAGCAGCCAAGATGGAGGGGCACTCGAAGCTTTCTTT. This rearrangement joins TRBV4-2 to TRBJ1-1; D possibly corresponds to TRBD1 (5 bases). The length of the CDR3 is 14 residues. The germline CDR1 and CDR2 sequences are LGHNA and YNFKEQ. V was pared by 0 bases and J by 8 bases, with 13 bases between.

This clonotype was detected many times. This sequence joins TRBV10-3 and TRBJ2-5; D is possibly TRBD2 (6 bases). The germline V and J ends were trimmed by 5 bases and 1 base, with 11 bases remaining between them. Germline V gene sequence: CDR1 ENHRY, CDR2 SYGVKD. The CDR3 totals 14 residues. The CDR3 DNA is TGTGCCATCAGTACCCCCGGGGGCCAAGAGACCCAGTACTTC. Translating it yields CAISTPGGQETQYF.

In its sample, this clonotype was seen many times. The chain uses TRBV5-1 and TRBJ2-5, with a weak D call TRBD2 (6 bases). This CDR3 is 16 amino acids long. V was cut by 4 bases and J by 2 bases, with 18 bases left in between. Germline V lookup: CDR1 SGHRS, CDR2 YFSETQ. CDR3 region: CASSPGGTEEQETQYF. The DNA for the CDR3 is TGCGCCAGCAGCCCTGGCGGGACCGAGGAGCAAGAGACCCAGTACTTC.

This clonotype occurred many times. The CDR3 reads CASSLLIYPNEQFF. As DNA, the CDR3 is TGTGCCAGCAGCTTATTAATCTACCCCAATGAGCAGTTCTTC. The J gene is TRBJ2-1, the V gene TRBV7-2; D ambiguous. Deletions cut 2 bases from V and 6 bases from J, with 11 bases between. This CDR3 is 14 amino acids long. The germline gives CDR1 SGHTA, CDR2 FQGNSA.

This clonotype was seen many times. The V call is TRBV5-1, the J call TRBJ2-1, with D unresolved. Germline lookup yields CDR1 SGHRS and CDR2 YFSETQ. Trimming stripped 4 bases from V and 6 bases from J, with 8 bases between. The length of the CDR3 is 12 residues. The CDR3 reads CASSPTRNEQFF. The CDR3 bases are TGCGCCAGCAGCCCAACCCGCAATGAGCAGTTCTTC.

This clonotype occurred many times. The J gene is TRBJ2-3, the V gene TRBV5-6; D possibly corresponds to TRBD1 (5 bases). With 5 bases removed from V and 3 bases from J, the gap between germline ends came to 16 bases. Germline lookup yields CDR1 SGHDT and CDR2 YYEEEE. The CDR3 has 15 amino acids. As DNA, the CDR3 is TGTGCCAGCAGTAGTATCACCGCAGGGACAGATACGCAGTATTTT. Residues: CASSSITAGTDTQYF. Full variable domain (rest looked up from reference TRBV5-6 and TRBJ2-3): DAGVTQSPTHLIKTRGQQVTLRCSPKSGHDTVSWYQQALGQGPQFIFQYYEEEERQRGNFPDRFSGHQFPNYSSELNVNALLLGDSALYLCASSSITAGTDTQYFGPGTRLTVL.

This clonotype was detected only a few times. This sequence joins TRBV9 and TRBJ2-1; D call uncertain. Germline V gene data show CDR1 as SGDLS and CDR2 as YYNGEE. CDR3 length: 12 amino acids. V lost 7 bases and J lost 2, with 7 bases in between. CDR3 in amino acids: CASGLAYNEQFF. For the CDR3, the DNA is TGTGCCAGCGGCCTCGCCTACAATGAGCAGTTCTTC.

This clonotype appeared many times. This sequence joins TRBV6-5 and TRBJ2-2, with D unclear. V lost 0 bases and J lost 7, with 6 bases in between. Looked up from germline, CDR1 is MNHEY and CDR2 is SVGAGI. The CDR3 is made up of 13 amino acids. This chain's CDR3 is CASSYSHGGELFF. The CDR3 nucleotides read TGTGCCAGCAGTTACTCGCACGGCGGGGAGCTGTTTTTT.

In this sample, this clonotype turned up many times. The chain recombines TRBV7-9 with TRBJ1-5, with unresolved D. V was clipped by 3 bases and J by 7 bases, with 7 bases between them. This CDR3 spans 12 amino acids. Germline values: CDR1 SEHNR, CDR2 FQNEAQ (reference sequence). As DNA, the CDR3 is TGTGCCAGCAGCTTCTTTGCCCAGCCCCAGCATTTT. This gives the protein CASSFFAQPQHF.

This clonotype was observed many times. This sequence joins TRBV6-2 or TRBV6-3 and TRBJ1-1; no firm D call. V was cut by 6 bases and J by 11 bases, with 16 bases left in between. The CDR3 spans 12 residues. CDR1 is MNHEY, CDR2 SVGEGT, per germline. The CDR3 loop reads CASSFRALGAFF. The DNA for the CDR3 is TGTGCCAGCAGCTTCCGGGCCCTCGGCGCTTTCTTT.

Many counts were recorded for this clonotype. One junction end does not reproduce the germline sequence, and a read error may be involved. The V call is TRBV20-1, the J call TRBJ2-3, with unresolved D. CDR3 length: 16 amino acids. Per germline, CDR1 DFQATT and CDR2 SNEGSKA (reference sequence). CDR3 loop: CCARDRNSRTTDTQYF. CDR3 in DNA: TGCTGTGCTAGAGATCGTAACTCTCGAACCACAGATACGCAGTATTTT.

This clonotype appeared many times. J is TRBJ2-7 and V is TRBV7-9; D could derive from TRBD1 or TRBD2 (5 bases each). V lost 5 bases and J 0 bases, leaving 14 bases between the germline ends. Germline lookup yields CDR1 SEHNR and CDR2 FQNEAQ (reference sequence). The CDR3 spans 15 residues. CDR3 nucleotide sequence: TGTGCCAGCAGCCCCCGGGGCCATAGCTCCTACGAGCAGTACTTC. It encodes CASSPRGHSSYEQYF.

This clonotype was seen a handful of times. The V call is TRBV20-1, the J call TRBJ2-5; 9 bases are shared with TRBD1. Unmatched junction bases numbered 6, after V lost 5 bases and J lost 5 bases. CDR1 is DFQATT and CDR2 is SNEGSKA in the germline V gene (reference sequence). The CDR3 totals 13 residues. DNA for the CDR3: TGCAGTGCTGTCGACAGGGGGGGGGAGACCCAGTACTTC. Residues: CSAVDRGGETQYF.

This clonotype was seen ten or more times. V gene TRBV24-1 combines with J gene TRBJ1-4; 7 positions match TRBD1. The germline gives CDR1 KGHDR, CDR2 SFDVKD. This CDR3 is 15 amino acids long. Germline trimming cut 4 bases from V and 8 bases from J; bases unmatched to any gene: 9. The CDR3 protein is CATSDRQGVREKLFF. DNA for the CDR3: TGTGCCACCAGTGACCGTCAGGGGGTACGAGAAAAACTGTTTTTT.

This clonotype was observed at least ten times. This rearrangement joins TRBV4-2 to TRBJ1-1; D is possibly TRBD1 (6 bases). Germline-derived CDR1 and CDR2 are LGHNA and YNFKEQ. The CDR3 consists of 16 residues. V dropped 0 bases and J dropped 0 bases, with 11 bases sitting between them. CDR3: CASSQDHRDMNTEAFF. The CDR3 coding sequence is TGTGCCAGCAGCCAAGATCACAGGGACATGAACACTGAAGCTTTCTTT.

This chain joins TRBV4-3 and TRBJ2-1, with D perhaps matching TRBD2 (6 bases). The CDR3 length is 15 residues. V was trimmed by 0 bases and J by 8 bases, leaving 14 bases between them. CDR1 and CDR2 from the germline V gene are LGHNA and YSLEER. The CDR3 loop reads CASSQDRRGIDEQFF. The CDR3 nucleotides read TGCGCCAGCAGCCAAGATCGGCGCGGGATCGATGAGCAGTTCTTC.